Ten or more counts support the clone carrying this T cell receptor (beta chain). Unique molecular identifiers tagged every individual TCR cDNA molecule. MiXCR was run by TCRdb on the 5' RACE reads, yielding one entry per CDR3 protein. This table has 50,000 or so distinct CDR3 sequences, 12% appearing once. This CDR3 comprises 17 residues. V shed 5 bases, J shed 1 base, and the junction held 9 bases outside the gene matches. Germline loops: CDR1 SEHNR, CDR2 FQNEAQ (reference sequence). The record originates from a study of spatial heterogeneity in lung cancer. As for time point: sample taken at primary tumor resection. Whole RNA, isolated from tumor, nontumor lung or frozen PBMC, was sequenced without prior sorting. The donor group consisted of around 77 patients who had untreated, early-stage non-small cell lung cancer.

The source was PBMCs, collected at surgery. This chain uses TRBV7-9 with TRBJ2-3; 10 bases fit TRBD2. The TCR comes from a female donor with early-stage non-small cell lung cancer. As DNA, the CDR3 is TGTGCCAGCAGCCCTGGGCTAGCGGGGGACCGCACAGATACGCAGTATTTT. Translation gives CASSPGLAGDRTDTQYF.